This entry describes one T cell receptor beta chain. Antigen unknown. These data come from a study of CXCR3-negative and CXCR3-positive naive CD8 T cells. Study results and caveats: Compared with CXCR3-negative naive cells, CXCR3-positive naive cells showed more hydrophobic TRB CDR3s. Comparably high diversity was seen in both naive subsets, and much lower diversity in memory CD8+ cells. Similar TRBV-TRBJ usage characterized naive CXCR3-negative and CXCR3-positive cells; memory cells differed.

Those CD8+ T cells considered naive were CD45RO-CCR7+CD27+CD95-. CDR3 length: 15 residues. The TRB cDNA libraries were prepared by 5' RACE with UMI labels. TCRdb re-called the 5' RACE reads; every CDR3 protein appears as one record, without DNA. This listing includes over 35,000 distinct CDR3 sequences. The V gene is TRBV12-3 or TRBV12-4, the J gene TRBJ2-7; the D call of TRBD2 rests on TCRdb alone, since no DNA is present to check it. The sequencing input was naive CXCR3- CD8+ T cells from blood. Subset indicated: CD45RO-CCR7+CD27+CD95- naive CD8+ T cells lacking CXCR3 (TNR3-). The sequence was collected from a human donor in good health. Some clones in this sample may be carry-over from other donors' samples. The CDR3 loop reads CASSLNYGGGYEQYF.